What follows are 5 T cell receptor beta chains derived from one specimen sequenced in a study of T cell responses to AZD1222 COVID-19 vaccine. Measured with immunoSEQ multiplex PCR; TCRdb has only the in-frame clones, and not every one. The profile shows some 120,000 clones, roughly 90% of them singletons. Sequenced material: peripheral blood, taken on day 0 of AZD1222 vaccination. Every receptor here comes from an adult in good health.

The sample holds one count of this clone. The chain joins TRBV9 to TRBJ2-6; unclear D gene. V lost 3 bases to trimming and J lost 0 bases, with 4 bases between them. Germline CDR1 is SGDLS and CDR2 is YYNGEE. The CDR3 length is 14 residues. CDR3 DNA sequence: TGTGCCAGCAGCGGGACCTCTGGGGCCAACGTCCTGACTTTC. Translated, it gives CASSGTSGANVLTF.

V and J are TRBV7-6 and TRBJ1-6; TRBD1 might be the D (5 bases). V shed 5 bases and J shed 7 bases, with 12 bases lying between them. From germline, CDR1 is SGHVS and CDR2 FNYEAQ. The CDR3 is 14 residues long. The chain's CDR3 is CASSQTVTNSPLHF. The CDR3 nucleotides read TGTGCCAGCAGCCAGACAGTTACCAATTCACCCCTCCACTTT.

The V gene is TRBV23-1, the J gene TRBJ2-2, with 12 bases aligning to TRBD1. TRBV23-1 is assigned to the ORF class and has an uncertain function. The V segment lost 9 bases and the J segment 7 bases; nucleotides outside the gene matches: 12. The CDR3 covers 16 residues. CDR3 residues: CARPRPGQGAGGELFF. The CDR3 DNA is TGCGCCAGGCCTAGGCCGGGACAGGGGGCAGGCGGGGAGCTGTTTTTT.

This sequence joins TRBV19 and TRBJ1-2; no clear D. Germline loops: CDR1 LNHDA, CDR2 SQIVND (reference sequence). There are 14 residues in the CDR3. The V and J ends lost 3 bases and 1 base respectively, with 9 bases between them. CDR3 coding DNA: TGTGCCAGTAGTATTATGCGGGATAACTATGGCTACACCTTC. Translating gives CASSIMRDNYGYTF.

The CDR3 loop reads CASSFSGGRNEQFF. The CDR3 DNA follows: TGTGCCAGCAGCTTTAGCGGGGGGCGCAATGAGCAGTTCTTC. The chain couples TRBV11-2 to TRBJ2-1; 10 bases match TRBD2. V lost 3 bases to trimming and J lost 6 bases; unmatched junction nucleotides: 2. From germline, CDR1 is SGHAT and CDR2 FQNNGV. CDR3 length: 14 amino acids. Looking up the rest from reference TRBV11-2 and TRBJ2-1 gives the full variable domain: EAGVAQSPRYKIIEKRQSVAFWCNPISGHATLYWYQQILGQGPKLLIQFQNNGVVDDSQLPKDRFSAERLKGVDSTLKIQPAKLEDSAVYLCASSFSGGRNEQFFGPGTRLTVL.